This passage covers 27 T cell receptor beta chains from one sample sequenced in a study of cytomegalovirus exposure and HLA in healthy donors. Amplification used 60 Vbeta primers and 13 Jbeta primers. Data came from immunoSEQ multiplex PCR; TCRdb stores just in-frame clones and leaves some out. The sample lists about 110,000 clones, approximately 70% occurring once. The sample comprised PBMCs. These receptors originate from a man between 35 and 55 years old in good health and CMV-seropositive.

The count of this clone is one. The gene calls are TRBV7-9 and TRBJ1-2, with TRBD1 as a possible D gene (5 bases). The CDR3 loop spans 14 amino acids. Germline loops: CDR1 SEHNR, CDR2 FQNEAQ (reference sequence). Trimming cost V 4 bases and J 0 bases, with 9 bases left between them. The CDR3, as DNA: TGTGCCAGCAGCTCGCAGGGTTCTAACTATGGCTACACCTTC. Protein: CASSSQGSNYGYTF. Full variable domain (outside the CDR3, taken from reference TRBV7-9 and TRBJ1-2): DTGVSQNPRHKITKRGQNVTFRCDPISEHNRLYWYRQTLGQGPEFLTYFQNEAQLEKSRLLSDRFSAERPKGSFSTLEIQRTEQGDSAMYLCASSSQGSNYGYTFGSGTRLTVV.

This chain links TRBV19 with TRBJ1-5; D is possibly TRBD1 (5 bases). Trimming removed 8 bases at V and 0 bases at J, with 8 bases between. Germline CDR1 and CDR2: LNHDA and SQIVND (reference sequence). The CDR3 is 13 amino acids. CDR3 residues: CASLGGSNQPQHF. In nucleotides, the CDR3 is TGTGCCAGTCTGGGGGGTAGCAATCAGCCCCAGCATTTT. Drawing the rest from reference TRBV19 and TRBJ1-5, the complete variable domain is DGGITQSPKYLFRKEGQNVTLSCEQNLNHDAMYWYRQDPGQGLRLIYYSQIVNDFQKGDIAEGYSVSREKKESFPLTVTSAQKNPTAFYLCASLGGSNQPQHFGDGTRLSIL.

The chain combines TRBV6-1 with TRBJ2-2, with 9 bases that match TRBD1. CDR1 MNHNS and CDR2 SASEGT come from the germline V gene. The V gene end was trimmed by 1 base and the J gene end by 6 bases; junction bases not matched to a gene: 6. The CDR3 length is 16 residues. CDR3: CASSEVPGQGSGELFF. The CDR3 DNA sequence: TGTGCCAGCAGTGAAGTCCCGGGACAGGGATCCGGGGAGCTGTTTTTT.

The CDR3 region is CASSLGLAGQETQYF. The DNA of the CDR3 is TGTGCCAGCAGCTTGGGACTAGCGGGACAAGAGACCCAGTACTTC. This chain uses TRBV5-6 with TRBJ2-5; TRBD2 aligns across 11 bases. CDR3 size: 15 residues. Trimming removed 0 bases from V and 2 bases from J; junction bases left unmatched: 0. Germline CDR1 and CDR2: SGHDT and YYEEEE.

The chain joins TRBV27 to TRBJ1-2; TRBD1 matches 9 bases. The CDR3 is 16 residues long. V lost 1 base and J lost 7; bases outside the gene matches: 10. Germline CDR1 and CDR2: MNHEY and SMNVEV (reference sequence). The CDR3 region has the DNA TGTGCCAGCAGTTTATTCCGGGGACAGGGATCCGTTGGCTACACCTTC. Translating it yields CASSLFRGQGSVGYTF.

This rearrangement joins TRBV5-6 to TRBJ2-7; 14 bases are shared with TRBD2. The CDR3 runs to 16 residues. Germline trimming cut 3 bases from V and 3 bases from J; bases unmatched to any gene: 5. The germline CDR1 and CDR2 sequences are SGHDT and YYEEEE. In DNA, the CDR3 is TGTGCCAGCAGCTCGGGACTAGCGGGAGCGGGCTACGAGCAGTACGTC. It encodes CASSSGLAGAGYEQYV.

This sequence joins TRBV29-1 and TRBJ1-2; D ambiguous. Germline V gene data show CDR1 as SQVTM and CDR2 as ANQGSEA. Trimming pared 0 bases from V and 4 bases from J, leaving 15 bases between. The CDR3 is 15 amino acids. CDR3 loop: CSVEDQELDPYGYTF. The CDR3 DNA sequence: TGCAGCGTTGAAGATCAGGAACTTGACCCCTATGGCTACACCTTC. Based on the CDR3 plus reference TRBV29-1 and TRBJ1-2, the full variable domain is SAVISQKPSRDICQRGTSLTIQCQVDSQVTMMFWYRQQPGQSLTLIATANQGSEATYESGFVIDKFPISRPNLTFSTLTVSNMSPEDSSIYLCSVEDQELDPYGYTFGSGTRLTVV.

The chain recombines TRBV4-2 with TRBJ1-1, with a tentative D call TRBD1 (5 bases). Germline values: CDR1 LGHNA, CDR2 YNFKEQ. V was pared by 0 bases and J by 1 base, with 9 bases between. The CDR3 is made up of 15 amino acids. CDR3 coding DNA: TGTGCCAGCAGCCAAGATCAGGGCTCGAACACTGAAGCTTTCTTT. Translated, it gives CASSQDQGSNTEAFF.

V is TRBV9 and J is TRBJ1-1, with D possibly being TRBD1 (5 bases). Trimming shortened V by 0 bases and J by 0 bases, and 9 bases separated the two germline ends. Per the germline V gene, CDR1 is SGDLS and CDR2 is YYNGEE. The CDR3 sequence is 15 residues long. CDR3 amino acids: CASSVGQNMNTEAFF. The CDR3 nucleotides read TGTGCCAGCAGCGTAGGACAGAACATGAACACTGAAGCTTTCTTT.

Notes on this clone: One end of the junction is discordant with germline, which a read error may explain. The J gene is TRBJ1-4, the V gene TRBV7-9; D is possibly TRBD1 (5 bases). This CDR3 is 14 amino acids long. CDR1 SEHNR and CDR2 FQNEAQ come from the germline V gene (reference sequence). CDR3 protein: CASSLEGVNGKLFF. The CDR3 coding sequence is TGTGCCAGCAGCTTAGAAGGGGTGAATGGAAAACTGTTTTTT.

J is TRBJ1-5 and V is TRBV28; the match to TRBD1 covers 9 bases. J gave up 6 bases and V 6 bases, and 6 bases lay outside the gene matches. The germline CDR1 and CDR2 sequences are MDHEN and SYDVKM. CDR3 length: 14 residues. CDR3 residues: CASSPTGGVQPQHF. The CDR3 DNA is TGTGCCAGCAGCCCTACAGGGGGCGTTCAGCCCCAGCATTTT.

This clone was seen only once. This chain joins TRBV10-3 and TRBJ1-5; D is unclear. CDR1 is ENHRY, CDR2 SYGVKD, per germline. The CDR3 is made up of 15 amino acids. V gave up 3 bases and J gave up 0 bases, with 9 bases separating them. CDR3 sequence reads: CAISDFGYSNQPQHF. The CDR3 DNA sequence: TGTGCCATCAGTGATTTCGGTTATAGCAATCAGCCCCAGCATTTT.

The rearrangement joins TRBV27 to TRBJ2-3; D perhaps matches TRBD2 (5 bases). This CDR3 is 16 amino acids long. Germline V lookup: CDR1 MNHEY, CDR2 SMNVEV (reference sequence). V was clipped by 2 bases and J by 0 bases, with 12 bases between them. CDR3 in DNA: TGTGCCAGCAGTTTAACGGGCGGGCCTAGCACAGATACGCAGTATTTT. Encoded protein: CASSLTGGPSTDTQYF.

This clone has just one count. The genes are TRBV9 and TRBJ2-3; TRBD2 matches 7 bases. Per germline, CDR1 SGDLS and CDR2 YYNGEE. The CDR3 spans 18 residues. V dropped 0 bases and J dropped 5; count of bases not matched to a gene: 15. CDR3 amino acids: CASSVVPSEGGPGDTQYF. Written as DNA, the CDR3 is TGTGCCAGCAGCGTAGTCCCCTCCGAGGGAGGGCCGGGAGATACGCAGTATTTT.

Only one count was recorded for this clone. The chain is built from TRBV5-1 and TRBJ2-1, with a weak D call TRBD2 (5 bases). Germline V gives CDR1 SGHRS, CDR2 YFSETQ. Trimming took off 1 base at V and 1 base at J, with 18 bases between the two ends. The CDR3 length is 18 residues. The CDR3 is CASSLLGGYSQSYNEQFF. In DNA form, the CDR3 reads TGCGCCAGCAGCTTGCTGGGCGGGTATAGCCAGTCCTACAATGAGCAGTTCTTC.

V is TRBV7-9 and J is TRBJ1-5; D remains unclear. Germline V lookup: CDR1 SEHNR, CDR2 FQNEAQ (reference sequence). The CDR3 is made up of 14 amino acids. The ends were cut back, 5 bases at V and 7 bases at J, with 15 bases in the middle. CDR3: CASSAFTNSQPQHF. The CDR3 DNA follows: TGTGCCAGCAGCGCTTTTACGAACAGCCAGCCCCAGCATTTT.

This clone was counted only a few times. The chain carries TRBV21-1 and TRBJ1-4; the table's D gene call, TRBD1, was not cross checked with the DNA. TRBV21-1 is assigned pseudogene status. The CDR3 consists of 16 residues. The CDR3: CASSKDKQATNEKLFF. CDR3 coding DNA: TGTGCCAGCAGCAAAGATAAACAGGCAACTAATGAAAAACTGTTTTTT.

The rearrangement joins TRBV6-1 to TRBJ2-5, with 7 nucleotides matching TRBD1. The CDR3 loop spans 15 amino acids. Germline loops: CDR1 MNHNS, CDR2 SASEGT. V was clipped by 1 base and J by 5 bases; unmatched bases: 7. This CDR3 is CASSEGQGMGETQYF. In nucleotides, the CDR3 is TGTGCCAGCAGTGAAGGACAGGGAATGGGGGAGACCCAGTACTTC.

This clone was counted once. The J gene is TRBJ1-1, the V gene TRBV5-5, with unresolved D. Germline V gives CDR1 SGHKS, CDR2 YYEKEE (reference sequence). The V end lost 2 bases, the J end lost 4 bases, and 12 bases lay between the germline ends. The CDR3 length is 14 residues. Here the CDR3 reads CASSFGLQPTEAFF. Written as DNA, the CDR3 is TGTGCCAGCAGCTTTGGGCTACAGCCCACTGAAGCTTTCTTT.

A few counts support this clone. The genes are TRBV4-1 and TRBJ2-7, with TRBD2 matching 13 bases. Germline V gene data show CDR1 as MGHRA and CDR2 as YSYEKL. V lost 2 bases and J lost 4; bases outside the gene matches: 5. This CDR3 region has 16 residues. CDR3 sequence: CASSQQLAGGIYEQYV. DNA of the CDR3: TGCGCCAGCAGCCAACAACTAGCGGGAGGGATATACGAGCAGTACGTC.

This clone occurred a few times. The chain couples TRBV5-1 to TRBJ2-1; D is perhaps TRBD2 (5 bases). CDR1 and CDR2 from the germline V gene are SGHRS and YFSETQ. With 0 bases removed from V and 2 bases from J, the gap between germline ends came to 6 bases. This CDR3 has 14 amino acids. This CDR3 reads CASSLELAYNEQFF. For the CDR3, the DNA is TGCGCCAGCAGCTTGGAACTAGCCTACAATGAGCAGTTCTTC.

The chain joins TRBV20-1 to TRBJ2-7; D not resolved. This CDR3 region has 10 residues. The V end lost 4 bases, the J end lost 4 bases, and 5 bases lay between the germline ends. CDR1 and CDR2 from the germline V gene are DFQATT and SNEGSKA (reference sequence). CDR3 loop: CSATRYEQYF. In DNA form, the CDR3 reads TGCAGTGCTACCAGGTACGAGCAGTACTTC.

This clone was seen more than once but under ten times. This chain uses TRBV2 with TRBJ2-5; possible D gene TRBD2, 6 bases. The CDR3 totals 13 residues. The V gene lost 4 bases and the J gene lost 3 bases, with 9 bases spanning the gap. CDR1 is SNHLY, CDR2 FYNNEI, per germline. The CDR3, as DNA: TGTGCCAGCAGTGGGAAGCGGGAAGAGACCCAGTACTTC. Residues: CASSGKREETQYF.

This clone was picked up one time. This chain links TRBV27 with TRBJ1-5; D is unclear. Germline lookup yields CDR1 MNHEY and CDR2 SMNVEV (reference sequence). V lost 6 bases, J lost 0 bases, and 6 bases lay in between. The CDR3 contains 13 residues. The CDR3 sequence is CASSHYSNQPQHF. The CDR3 nucleotides are TGTGCCAGCAGCCACTATAGCAATCAGCCCCAGCATTTT.

The rearrangement joins TRBV30 to TRBJ1-1, with 7 bases lining up with TRBD1. Looked up from germline, CDR1 is GTSNPN and CDR2 is SVGIG (reference sequence). V was pared by 1 base and J by 3 bases, with 2 bases of the junction left unmatched. The CDR3 length is 13 residues. The CDR3 DNA reads TGTGCCTGGAGTGCGCAGGGGGACACTGAAGCTTTCTTT. Translated: CAWSAQGDTEAFF.

The rearrangement joins TRBV6-5 to TRBJ2-7, with 11 bases lining up with TRBD1. The CDR3 sequence is 14 residues long. Trimming at V came to 0 bases and at J to 7 bases, leaving 2 bases not matched to a gene. The germline CDR1 and CDR2 sequences are MNHEY and SVGAGI. The CDR3 region is CASSYSDRGREQYF. CDR3 DNA sequence: TGTGCCAGCAGTTACTCGGACAGGGGGCGGGAGCAGTACTTC.

This clone came up a few times. V is TRBV5-1 and J is TRBJ2-3; TRBD2 matches at 7 bases. This CDR3 has 16 amino acids. Germline V gene lookup returns CDR1 SGHRS and CDR2 YFSETQ. The trim removed 0 bases at V and 4 bases at J, leaving 8 bases unmatched. CDR3 nucleotides: TGCGCCAGCAGCTTGGAATCCCCGGGAGGCGCAGATACGCAGTATTTT. As protein: CASSLESPGGADTQYF.